This T cell receptor (beta chain) came from a study of patients and donors after allogeneic stem cell transplantation (dated by TCRdb to about 2020). Via the germline V gene (reference sequence), CDR1 is DFQATT and CDR2 SNEGSKA. V lost 2 bases and J lost 6 bases, and the count of bases not matched to a germline gene is 4. The CDR3 runs 14 residues from the cysteine to the phenylalanine. Just the 42-base CDR3 DNA is kept, in frame starting at base 1. Library preparation employed RT-PCR. TCRdb records NextSeq 550 as the sequencer. TCRdb itself trimmed the public reads at Q25 with fastp, ran MiXCR and retained productive beta chains. Duplicate CDR3 protein sequences are folded into a single record with the most common DNA and genes. The sample records approximately 200,000 distinct CDR3 sequences, more than 35% of which are singletons. The ten largest clones take up approximately 10% of the sample. This clonotype was counted a few times. Its antigen is not yet known. Qualities for individual bases were not recorded, and no much larger clone is one base off.

Sequencing was done on a sample of blood, either unsorted or a sorted T cell fraction (not recorded which). The sequence derives from a human donor who was either an allogeneic HSCT recipient or a stem cell or donor lymphocyte infusion donor (not recorded which). It is not recorded whose cells these are; they may come from a transplant donor. Recombination joined TRBV20-1 with TRBJ2-2; the junction holds 9 bases that match TRBD1. The nucleotides are TGCAGTGCTAGAAGCGGGACAGGGCCCGGGGAGCTGTTTTTT. Its coded protein is CSARSGTGPGELFF.